There are a few counts of the clone carrying this T cell receptor beta chain. The antigen remains undetermined. The time point is: patch test 2, 6 weeks after DPC sensitization. Documented treatment: therapeutic diphenylcyclopropenone sensitization with weekly scalp DPC. TCRdb called the RACE reads again in MiXCR, with one record for every CDR3 protein. In the table there are under 450,000 distinct CDR3 sequences, 6% to 7% of which are singletons. These data come from a study of human T cells and chemical hapten exposure. Study-wide findings and caveats: Expanded TCRs were compared with controls, and the expanded TCRs formed significantly more large CDR3 similarity clusters.

Germline assignment: CDR1 MNHEY and CDR2 SMNVEV (reference sequence). The ends lost 5 bases at V and 0 bases at J; junction bases unmatched: 2. The CDR3 extends over 15 amino acids. This specimen consisted of whole blood, obtained in connection with sensitization to the hapten diphenylcyclopropenone (DPC). The chain employs TRBV27 and TRBJ2-1, with 9 bases aligning to TRBD1. This TCR was sampled from a woman in her late teens or twenties with alopecia areata. Some clones in this sample may be carry-over from other donors' samples. The CDR3 coding sequence is TGTGCCAGCAGTAGGGACAGGGACTCCTACAATGAGCAGTTCTTC. It translates to CASSRDRDSYNEQFF.